Below, 17 T cell receptor beta chains from the same sample are listed, as sequenced in a study of beta chain features in type 1 diabetes. The authors reverse transcribed all of the isolated RNA, so sequencing captured expressed TCRB transcripts. The data were produced by immunoSEQ multiplex PCR, yet TCRdb's version contains in-frame clones alone and is incomplete. Of hundreds of thousands of clones listed, about 14% are singletons. The material sequenced was central memory CD4+ T cells from blood. The receptors shown here come from a man under 40 in good health.

This clone was seen repeatedly, ten times or more. The rearrangement links TRBV28 to TRBJ2-1; a possible D gene is TRBD2 (6 bases). Trimming removed 2 bases from V and 6 bases from J, with 11 bases in between. The CDR3 runs 14 residues. Germline CDR1 reads MDHEN; CDR2 reads SYDVKM. The CDR3 nucleotides are TGTGCCAGCAGTTTACCGGGAGCAGGCAATGAGCAGTTCTTC. Its protein is CASSLPGAGNEQFF. Together with reference TRBV28 and TRBJ2-1, the CDR3 gives the full variable domain: DVKVTQSSRYLVKRTGEKVFLECVQDMDHENMFWYRQDPGLGLRLIYFSYDVKMKEKGDIPEGYSVSREKKERFSLILESASTNQTSMYLCASSLPGAGNEQFFGPGTRLTVL.

The CDR3, as DNA: TGCGCCAGCAGCACCGGGACAGGGGGCCGATCTTACGAGCAGTACTTC. This translates into CASSTGTGGRSYEQYF. V is TRBV5-1 and J is TRBJ2-7, with 12 bases aligning to TRBD1. V lost 4 bases and J lost 4; bases outside the gene matches: 9. The CDR3 loop spans 16 amino acids. Germline V gene lookup returns CDR1 SGHRS and CDR2 YFSETQ.

A few counts support this clone. The chain uses TRBV7-9 and TRBJ2-7; possibly TRBD1 or TRBD2 for D (5 bases each). This CDR3 is 14 amino acids long. Between the trimmed V and J ends, which lost 7 bases and 1 base, there was a span of 14 bases. The germline gives CDR1 SEHNR, CDR2 FQNEAQ (reference sequence). The CDR3 DNA follows: TGTGCCAGCAAAGGGGCCTGGGGGTCCTACGAGCAGTACTTC. The encoded protein is CASKGAWGSYEQYF. The variable domain in full, completed from reference TRBV7-9 and TRBJ2-7, reads DTGVSQNPRHKITKRGQNVTFRCDPISEHNRLYWYRQTLGQGPEFLTYFQNEAQLEKSRLLSDRFSAERPKGSFSTLEIQRTEQGDSAMYLCASKGAWGSYEQYFGPGTRLTVT.

This clone was seen more than once but under ten times. The gene calls are TRBV7-7 and TRBJ2-1, with D perhaps matching TRBD2 (6 bases). The CDR3 loop spans 12 amino acids. CDR1 and CDR2 from the germline V gene are SSHAT and FNYEAQ (reference sequence). V gave up 5 bases and J gave up 6 bases, with 8 bases separating them. CDR3 loop: CASSTGVNEQFF. As DNA, the CDR3 is TGTGCCAGCAGCACGGGGGTCAATGAGCAGTTCTTC.

The chain has TRBV5-8 and TRBJ1-5; no firm D call. The CDR3 loop spans 14 amino acids. Germline V gene sequence: CDR1 SGHTS, CDR2 YDEGEE. V lost 0 bases, J lost 6 bases, and 10 bases lay in between. CDR3 sequence (DNA): TGTGCCAGCAGCTTGGCCCGGGATGGTCAGCCCCAGCATTTT. It codes for CASSLARDGQPQHF.

This clone was seen repeatedly, ten times or more. The chain couples TRBV28 to TRBJ1-1, with unresolved D. Trimming removed 8 bases at V and 0 bases at J, with 13 bases between. This CDR3 contains 14 residues. The germline gives CDR1 MDHEN, CDR2 SYDVKM. The CDR3 loop is CASAAGPMNTEAFF. The CDR3, as DNA: TGTGCCAGCGCCGCCGGCCCCATGAACACTGAAGCTTTCTTT.

J is TRBJ2-5 and V is TRBV9; 8 bases fit TRBD2. Germline assignment: CDR1 SGDLS and CDR2 YYNGEE. The CDR3 has 13 amino acids. V gave up 7 bases and J gave up 3 bases; unmatched junction bases: 5. The CDR3, as DNA: TGTGCCAGCTCCGGGGGGGCTAAAGAGACCCAGTACTTC. This encodes CASSGGAKETQYF.

The sample holds many counts of this clone. The rearrangement uses TRBV28 and TRBJ2-5; D remains ambiguous. The CDR3 has 11 residues. CDR1 and CDR2 from the germline V gene are MDHEN and SYDVKM. V lost 1 base and J lost 5, with 2 bases in between. CDR3 in DNA: TGTGCCAGCAGTTTATTCGAGACCCAGTACTTC. It encodes CASSLFETQYF.

This clone turned up a few times. V and J are TRBV1 and TRBJ2-3; the D call of TRBD2 is as the table states it, not checked on the DNA. TRBV1 is described as a pseudogene. The CDR3 runs to 19 residues. The CDR3 region has the DNA TGCACCAGCAGCCAAGTCCCCAACTTTAGCGGCGCTAGCACAGATACGCAGTATTTT. Its protein product is CTSSQVPNFSGASTDTQYF.

This sequence joins TRBV2 and TRBJ1-5; D is possibly TRBD1 (6 bases). Deletions cut 3 bases from V and 9 bases from J, with 15 bases between. The CDR3 has 14 amino acids. Germline loops: CDR1 SNHLY, CDR2 FYNNEI. CDR3 sequence reads: CASSEGGPRSPQHF. The CDR3 bases are TGTGCCAGCAGTGAGGGGGGCCCGAGGTCGCCCCAGCATTTT.

V and J are TRBV18 and TRBJ2-1, with 9 bases identical to TRBD2. Germline CDR1 is KGHSH and CDR2 is LQKENI. The ends lost 4 bases at V and 9 bases at J; junction bases unmatched: 10. The CDR3 has 15 amino acids. The CDR3: CASSLRGGAEGEQFF. CDR3 in DNA: TGTGCCAGCTCACTCCGCGGGGGGGCCGAGGGTGAGCAGTTCTTC.

The DNA of the CDR3 is TGTGCTAGCGGACAGTCGACAGGGGGTTTAGGTACTCAGTACTTC. This gives the protein CASGQSTGGLGTQYF. The genes are TRBV7-7 and TRBJ2-5; TRBD1 matches 9 bases. CDR1 is SSHAT and CDR2 is FNYEAQ in the germline V gene (reference sequence). The CDR3 covers 15 residues.

This chain links TRBV6-6 with TRBJ1-1; D might be TRBD1 (5 bases). The CDR3 length is 13 residues. Germline-derived CDR1 and CDR2 are MNHNY and SVGAGI (reference sequence). The germline V and J ends were trimmed by 6 bases and 1 base, with 9 bases remaining between them. The CDR3 region has the DNA TGTGCCAGCAGAACAACAGGGAACACTGAAGCTTTCTTT. This translates into CASRTTGNTEAFF.

This clone is medium-sized. The chain recombines TRBV5-1 with TRBJ2-3, with TRBD2 identical over 8 bases. The germline gives CDR1 SGHRS, CDR2 YFSETQ. The length of the CDR3 is 15 residues. V dropped 4 bases and J dropped 3; count of bases not matched to a gene: 7. The CDR3 spells CASSRSGRGTDTQYF. The CDR3 DNA is TGCGCCAGCAGCCGGAGCGGGAGAGGGACAGATACGCAGTATTTT.

This clone was seen a handful of times. J is TRBJ2-1 and V is TRBV4-3; the D gene could be TRBD1 or TRBD2 (6 bases each). The CDR3 has 16 amino acids. CDR1 is LGHNA, CDR2 YSLEER, per germline. V shed 2 bases and J shed 6 bases, with 17 bases lying between them. The CDR3 DNA follows: TGCGCCAGCAGCCAACAAACCGCGGGACACGGCAATGAGCAGTTCTTC. Amino acids: CASSQQTAGHGNEQFF.

This chain connects TRBV5-1 to TRBJ1-4, with no clear D. The CDR3 totals 14 residues. In germline, CDR1 is SGHRS, CDR2 YFSETQ. V lost 0 bases and J lost 4, with 7 bases in between. CDR3 region: CASSLDSHNEKLFF. In DNA form, the CDR3 reads TGCGCCAGCAGCTTGGACAGCCATAATGAAAAACTGTTTTTT.

This chain uses TRBV6-6 with TRBJ2-1; no definite D call. The CDR3 totals 15 residues. Trimming removed 0 bases at V and 2 bases at J, with 8 bases between. Germline V gives CDR1 MNHNY, CDR2 SVGAGI (reference sequence). The CDR3 sequence is CASSYSKRAYNEQFF. In nucleotides, the CDR3 is TGTGCCAGCAGTTACTCGAAAAGGGCCTACAATGAGCAGTTCTTC.